The clone carrying this T cell receptor (beta chain) showed up many times. From RNA, the CDR3 regions of TCR beta chains were amplified and sequenced. In the first round, RT-PCR was carried out with HTBI primers, and a multiplex PCR formed the second round. TCRdb fed the multiplex PCR reads into MiXCR, producing one record per CDR3 protein. Seen here are approximately 540,000 distinct CDR3 sequences, less than 45% observed once, and the top ten hold roughly 4.5%. Hyperthyroidism cases were recent diagnoses of under 2 months' duration in people aged 18 to 65. The sample comes from a study of Graves' ophthalmopathy and Graves' hyperthyroidism. About the research overall: Hyperthyroidism counted as stable given no ophthalmopathy within 18 months of follow-up.

This CDR3 has 14 residues. Germline-derived CDR1 and CDR2 are LNHNV and YYDKDF (reference sequence). V was shortened by 0 bases and J by 2 bases, with 8 bases between the two germline ends. Sample: peripheral blood or thyroid tissue (not recorded which). This chain uses TRBV15 with TRBJ2-7; D is perhaps TRBD1 (5 bases). The clonotype was recovered from an adult man with Graves' hyperthyroidism. CDR3 residues: CATSRDLTAYEQYF. CDR3 nucleotides: TGTGCCACCAGCAGAGACCTGACAGCCTACGAGCAGTACTTC.